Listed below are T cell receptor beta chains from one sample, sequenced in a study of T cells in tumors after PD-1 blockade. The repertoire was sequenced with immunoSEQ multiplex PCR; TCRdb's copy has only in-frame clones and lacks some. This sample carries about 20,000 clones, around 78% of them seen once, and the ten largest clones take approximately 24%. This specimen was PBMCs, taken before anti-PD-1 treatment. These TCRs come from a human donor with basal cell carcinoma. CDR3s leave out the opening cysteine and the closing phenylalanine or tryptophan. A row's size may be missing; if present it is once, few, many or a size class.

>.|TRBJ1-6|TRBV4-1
ASSHPNSPLH
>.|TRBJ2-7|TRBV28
ASSLSPVGEQY
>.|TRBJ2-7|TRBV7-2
ASSSRGLAGEQY
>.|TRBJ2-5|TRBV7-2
ASSLSHQETQY
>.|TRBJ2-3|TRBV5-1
ASSLSQRGITDTQY
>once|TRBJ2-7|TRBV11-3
ASSSGTSNYEQY
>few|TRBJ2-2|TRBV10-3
AIRRGGAAGELF
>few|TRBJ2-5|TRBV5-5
ASSFRDGIQETQY
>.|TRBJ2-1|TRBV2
ARCYGWAGVGSSYNEQF
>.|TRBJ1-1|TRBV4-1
ASSQAQGVPEAF
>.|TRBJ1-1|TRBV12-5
ASGLVLGNSDTEAF
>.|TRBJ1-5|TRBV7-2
AIGGPNQPQH
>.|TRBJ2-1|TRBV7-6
ASSLNPSRDEQF
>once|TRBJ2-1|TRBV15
ATSRDSGTGGNSQF
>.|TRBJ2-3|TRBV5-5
ASSPRAGATDTQY
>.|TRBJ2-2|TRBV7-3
ASSSPGTGVTGELF
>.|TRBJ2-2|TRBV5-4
ASSGGVIGELF
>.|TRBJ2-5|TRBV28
ASSPTSGSPPVTQY
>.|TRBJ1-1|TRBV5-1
ASSLSGTGEAF
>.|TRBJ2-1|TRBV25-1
ASSAWNEQF
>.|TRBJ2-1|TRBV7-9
ASSPGTALTYNEQF
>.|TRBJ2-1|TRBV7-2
ASSLGGLAGSSYNEQF
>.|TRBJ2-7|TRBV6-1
ASSERLAGAYEQY
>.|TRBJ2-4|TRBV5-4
ASSRQDLSAKNIQY
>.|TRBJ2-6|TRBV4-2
ASSQVGDGSSGANVLT
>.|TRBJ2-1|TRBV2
PRSYGGAGVGSSYNEQF
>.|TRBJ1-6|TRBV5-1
ASSPKQGPDLGNSPLH
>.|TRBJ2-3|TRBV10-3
AISESRVDTQY
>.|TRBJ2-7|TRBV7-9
ASSLATYRDTSSYEQY
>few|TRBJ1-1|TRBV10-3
AISDSGQGWTEAF
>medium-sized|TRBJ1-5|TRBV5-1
ASSLGGIGQPQH
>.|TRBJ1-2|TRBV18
ASSEGLQQANYGYT
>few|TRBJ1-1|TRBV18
ASSQTGGHTEAF
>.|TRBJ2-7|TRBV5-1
ASSLNRDSSEQY
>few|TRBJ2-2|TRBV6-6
ASSLDRDTGELF
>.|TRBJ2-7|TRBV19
ASSMGWGVAYEQY
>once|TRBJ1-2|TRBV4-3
ASSQADFGYT
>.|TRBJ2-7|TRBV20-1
SARVQSRQY
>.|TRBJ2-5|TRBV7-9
ASSLGLTQETQY
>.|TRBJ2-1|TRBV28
ASSSAGEFNEQF
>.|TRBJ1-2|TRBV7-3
ASSSSHANYGYT
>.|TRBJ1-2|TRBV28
ASSPRKGQDPNYGYT
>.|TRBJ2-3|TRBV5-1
ASSRDRPTQY
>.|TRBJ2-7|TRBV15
ATSRDRGGYEQY
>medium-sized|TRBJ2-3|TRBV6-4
ASSDSASGGTDTQY
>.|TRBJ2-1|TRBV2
ACSDGGAGAGSSYNEQF
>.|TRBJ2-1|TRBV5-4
ASSLVRFGGYNEQF
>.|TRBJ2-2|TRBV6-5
ASSFSQGVGELF
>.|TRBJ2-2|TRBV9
ASSVAGGVTGELF
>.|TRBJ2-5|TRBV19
ASSIMGRAETQY
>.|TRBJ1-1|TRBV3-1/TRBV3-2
ASSQDPEMNTEAF
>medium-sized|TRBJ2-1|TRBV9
ASSVVGGGMYNEQF
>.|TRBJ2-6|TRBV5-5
ASSLVLGNNGANVLT
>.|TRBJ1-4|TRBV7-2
ASSDDRASEKLF
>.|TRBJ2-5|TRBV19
ASSPGLAGGWGETQY
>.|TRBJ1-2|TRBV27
ASSLSQLTNYGYT
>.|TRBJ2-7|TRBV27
ASSILTGSAYEQY
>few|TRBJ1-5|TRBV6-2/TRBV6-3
ASSYLDRGGGQPQH